This record looks at one T cell receptor beta chain sequence and its context. No antigen is known for it. The sample belongs to a study of T-cell memory formation after mild COVID-19. Study outcomes and limitations: A second wave expanding day 15 to 37 was CD4+-biased; contracting clones were balanced.

MiXCR, run by TCRdb on the 5' RACE reads, gives a single entry per CDR3 protein. The table shows roughly 220,000 distinct CDR3 sequences, with approximately 10% occurring only once. Sequencing was performed on PBMCs or a T cell subset sorted from them (not recorded which). The sequence was collected from a man aged 18 to 35 who had mild COVID-19 (a few samples of this study predate the infection). Cell type and time point are not known.

CDR3 residues: CASSPDREVSPLHF. In DNA form, the CDR3 reads TGTGCCAGCTCACCAGACAGGGAGGTCTCACCCCTCCACTTT. The chain employs TRBV18 and TRBJ1-6; 7 nucleotides match TRBD1. The CDR3 has 14 residues. Losses at the gene ends were 2 bases for V and 10 bases for J; bases not matched to a gene: 5. Germline V gives CDR1 KGHSH, CDR2 LQKENI.